This record looks at one T cell receptor (beta chain) sequence and its context. Antigen specificity is unknown. This entry comes from a study of vaccination effects on CD4 cells after COVID-19. Study-wide context: Antigen-specific CD4+ T cells expanded by the ViraFEST assay with viral peptide pools were then sequenced. Overall study results and limits: Spike-reactive clones found after vaccination in convalescents were mainly new vaccine-induced clones.

Measured with immunoSEQ multiplex PCR; TCRdb has only the in-frame clones, and not every one. Here the sample spans under 50,000 clones, about 78% being singletons. Isolating CD4+ T cells followed more than eight days of culture. The CDR3 runs 13 residues. V was cut by 1 base and J by 5 bases, with 8 bases left in between. Germline assignment: CDR1 LNHNV and CDR2 YYDKDF (reference sequence). The specimen was CD4+ T cells from PBMCs cultured without peptide, collected before COVID-19 vaccination. This chain joins TRBV15 and TRBJ2-5; a weak D match, TRBD2 (5 bases). This TCR was recovered from a human donor who had a prior SARS-CoV-2 infection. Here the CDR3 DNA reads TGTGCCACCAGCAGAGGTAGAGGGGAGACCCAGTACTTC. Translated, it gives CATSRGRGETQYF.